This T cell receptor beta chain was found in a study of blood T cell repertoires in COVID-19. As handled by the study authors: Estimation of nucleated cell counts was performed using reference gene primer amplification. TCRdb's table, derived via immunoSEQ multiplex PCR, lists solely in-frame clones and lacks some. The V and J calls and clone size are taken from that table; D and trimming were inferred from the DNA. Among hundreds of thousands of clones listed, around 84% were seen once. The CDR3 loop spans 15 amino acids. The V gene's germline CDR1 is SGHTA and CDR2 FQGNSA. Trimming took off 3 bases at V and 1 base at J, with 12 bases between the two ends. Individuals aged about 18 to 100 years were recruited from 24 US areas.

The sequence came from a man aged 30 to 39 who had recovered from COVID-19. The genes are TRBV7-2 and TRBJ1-1, with D perhaps TRBD1 (5 bases). Sequenced: PBMCs or T cells enriched from blood (not recorded which). CDR3 in amino acids: CASSFYLGQNTEAFF. The CDR3 nucleotides read TGTGCCAGCAGCTTCTACCTCGGACAGAACACTGAAGCTTTCTTT.